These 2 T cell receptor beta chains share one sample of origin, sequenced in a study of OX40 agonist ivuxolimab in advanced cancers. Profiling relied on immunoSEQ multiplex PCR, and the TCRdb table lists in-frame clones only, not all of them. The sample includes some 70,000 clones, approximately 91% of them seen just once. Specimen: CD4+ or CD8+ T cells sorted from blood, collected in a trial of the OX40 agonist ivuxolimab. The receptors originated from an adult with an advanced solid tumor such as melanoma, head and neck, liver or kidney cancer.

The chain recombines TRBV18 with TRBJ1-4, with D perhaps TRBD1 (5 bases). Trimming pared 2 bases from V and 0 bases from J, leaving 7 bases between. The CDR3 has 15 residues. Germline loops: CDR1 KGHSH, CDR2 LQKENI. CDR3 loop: CASSPAGSTNEKLFF. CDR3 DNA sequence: TGTGCCAGCTCACCAGCAGGGTCAACTAATGAAAAACTGTTTTTT.

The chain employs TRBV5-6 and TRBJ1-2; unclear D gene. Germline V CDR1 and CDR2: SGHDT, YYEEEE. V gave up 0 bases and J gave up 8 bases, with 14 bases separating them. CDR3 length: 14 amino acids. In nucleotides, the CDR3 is TGTGCCAGCAGCTTGGTTTCATCCCCGGGCGGCTACACCTTC. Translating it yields CASSLVSSPGGYTF.